One T cell receptor (beta chain) is described in this entry. Its antigen is currently not known. Base quality data are lacking; no much larger clone is found one base away. Sequencing was carried out with an Illumina NovaSeq 6000. TCR cDNA was synthesized by 5'RACE template switching, through which a universal primer site and unique molecular identifiers were introduced. Priming of cDNA synthesis was performed from both the TCR alpha and TCR beta constant segments. Library amplification involved two PCR steps, and the second step added sample barcodes and sequencing adapters. Sequencing of libraries was done on Illumina HiSeq 2500 (2x100 bp) or NovaSeq (2x150 bp). On the study's bioinformatics: Reads were demultiplexed and collapsed into UMI consensus sequences with MIGEC, and V(D)J alignment was performed with MiXCR. Using edgeR on replicate PBMC samples, clonotypes were called vaccine-responding if FDR was below 0.01 and the log2 fold change was above 5 up to day 15. Bulk clonotypes were assigned CD4 or CD8 identity according to which sequenced CD4 or CD8 repertoire held them at higher abundance. Through fastp at Q25 and MiXCR, TCRdb rebuilt clones from the public reads, retaining in-frame beta chains. Every entry covers one CDR3 protein and lists the most common genes and DNA from its rows. TCRdb's processing, not the authors', yielded these V and J calls. Across this sample there are around 320,000 distinct CDR3 sequences, with about 11% seen only once. The ten largest clones capture under 4% of the sample.

The sample's treatment or condition label, in plain terms: live attenuated yellow fever vaccine strain. PBMCs were isolated from peripheral blood using a standard Ficoll-Paque protocol. Dynabeads CD4 and CD8 positive selection kits were used to isolate CD4 and CD8 T-cell fractions. RNA was extracted with TriZol from bulk PBMCs, CD4 and CD8 fractions, and dextramer-positive and dextramer-negative fractions. The sample is drawn from a study of T cells after yellow fever vaccination (dated by TCRdb to between 2018 and 2020). Background on the whole study: The SMART-Seq v4 Ultra Low Input RNA kit was used to prepare libraries from fractions with low cell numbers. Bulk TCR alpha and beta repertoires were sequenced longitudinally to track T-cell clones before and after primary and booster YFV17D yellow fever vaccination. Two healthy male donors, one aged 18 to 30 and one aged 30 to 40 years, made up the cohort. Blood was drawn at multiple timepoints before and after primary and secondary immunization, with bulk PBMC replicates and cell subsets isolated.

Broader findings and caveats from the paper: A small share of clonotypes occurred in both CD4 and CD8 compartments, likely arising from convergent recombination. Most clones expanded after primary vaccination were re-detected after the booster (almost 98% of CD4 and roughly 87% of CD8), suggesting broad memory maintenance. Compared with the primary T-cell response, the secondary T-cell response was weaker but faster, peaking on day 5 rather than day 15. Computational filtering was required because FACS-sorted repertoires could contain abundant contaminating clonotypes from the bulk population. Only two donors were included in the study, so the extent to which the findings can be generalized is limited.

CDR1 and CDR2 were assigned from the germline V gene as LGHNA and YSLEER. Including cysteine and phenylalanine, the CDR3 has 18 amino acids. Only the CDR3 part of the read is kept: 54 bases, read in frame from the first base. The trim is 4 bases for V and 4 bases for J, with a gap of 23 bases between the germline ends. The sequenced sample was CD4+ T cells sorted from PBMCs, obtained 45 days after the yellow fever booster vaccination. The V and J segments used are TRBV4-3 and TRBJ1-3, with TRBD1 perhaps the D gene, on 6 matching bases. The sequence was collected from a man in his late teens or twenties who received the YFV17D yellow fever vaccine. The CDR3 here reads CASSPKIKGEGSGNTIYF. The sequenced DNA: TGCGCCAGCAGCCCCAAGATCAAGGGGGAGGGATCCGGAAACACCATATATTTT.